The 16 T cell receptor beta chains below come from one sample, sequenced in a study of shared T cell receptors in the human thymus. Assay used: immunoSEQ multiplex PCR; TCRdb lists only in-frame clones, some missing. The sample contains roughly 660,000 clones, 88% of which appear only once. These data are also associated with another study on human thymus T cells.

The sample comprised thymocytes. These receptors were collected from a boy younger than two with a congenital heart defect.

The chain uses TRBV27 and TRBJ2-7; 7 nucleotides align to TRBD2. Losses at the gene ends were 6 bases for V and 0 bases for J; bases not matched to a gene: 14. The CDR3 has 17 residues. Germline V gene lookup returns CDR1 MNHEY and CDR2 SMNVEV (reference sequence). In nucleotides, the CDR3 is TGTGCCAGCAGACGACTCCCGTCCGGGACTAACTCCTACGAGCAGTACTTC. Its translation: CASRRLPSGTNSYEQYF.

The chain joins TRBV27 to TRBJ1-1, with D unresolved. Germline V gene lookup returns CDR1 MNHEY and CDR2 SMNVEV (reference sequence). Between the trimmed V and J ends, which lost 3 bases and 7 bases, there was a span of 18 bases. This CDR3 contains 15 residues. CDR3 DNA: TGTGCCAGCAGTTTCCCCGGACTAGGTGTGAGTGAAGCTTTCTTT. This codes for CASSFPGLGVSEAFF.

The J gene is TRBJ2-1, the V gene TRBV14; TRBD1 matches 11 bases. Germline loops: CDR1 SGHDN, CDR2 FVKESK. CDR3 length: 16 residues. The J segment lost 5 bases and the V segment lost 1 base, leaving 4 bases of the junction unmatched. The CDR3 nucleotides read TGTGCCAGCAGCCAAGGGACAGGGGGCCCCCACAATGAGCAGTTCTTC. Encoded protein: CASSQGTGGPHNEQFF.

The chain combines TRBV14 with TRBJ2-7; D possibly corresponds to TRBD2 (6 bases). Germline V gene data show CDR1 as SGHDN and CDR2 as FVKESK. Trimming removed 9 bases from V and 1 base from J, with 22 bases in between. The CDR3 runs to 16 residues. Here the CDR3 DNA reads TGTGCCAGGACCTATAACCACTGGGGAGGATCCTACGAGCAGTACTTC. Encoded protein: CARTYNHWGGSYEQYF.

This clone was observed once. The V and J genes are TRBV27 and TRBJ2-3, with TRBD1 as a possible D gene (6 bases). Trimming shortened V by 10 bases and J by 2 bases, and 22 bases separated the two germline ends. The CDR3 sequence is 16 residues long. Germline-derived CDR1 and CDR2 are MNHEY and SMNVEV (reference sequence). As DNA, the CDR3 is TGTGCCACCCTTAAACAGGGAGACAAGCACACAGATACGCAGTATTTT. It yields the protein CATLKQGDKHTDTQYF.

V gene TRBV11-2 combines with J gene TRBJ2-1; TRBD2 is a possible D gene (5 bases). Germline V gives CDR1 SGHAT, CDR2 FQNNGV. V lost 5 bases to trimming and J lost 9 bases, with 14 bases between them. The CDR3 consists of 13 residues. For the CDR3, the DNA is TGTGCCAGCAGCAGCGACCTTCGGGGTGAGCAGTTCTTC. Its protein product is CASSSDLRGEQFF.

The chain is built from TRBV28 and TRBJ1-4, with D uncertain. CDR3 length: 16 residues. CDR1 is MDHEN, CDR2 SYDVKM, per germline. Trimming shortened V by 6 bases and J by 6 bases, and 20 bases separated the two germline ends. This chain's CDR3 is CASSPTEEGWDEKLFF. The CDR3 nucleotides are TGTGCCAGCAGCCCCACTGAGGAGGGTTGGGATGAAAAACTGTTTTTT.

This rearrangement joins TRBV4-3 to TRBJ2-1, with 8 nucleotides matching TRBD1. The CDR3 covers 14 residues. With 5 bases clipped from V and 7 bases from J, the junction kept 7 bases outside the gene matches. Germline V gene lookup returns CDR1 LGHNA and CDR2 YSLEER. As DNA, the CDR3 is TGCGCCAGCAGCACTCGACAGGGGTGGAATGAGCAGTTCTTC. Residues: CASSTRQGWNEQFF.

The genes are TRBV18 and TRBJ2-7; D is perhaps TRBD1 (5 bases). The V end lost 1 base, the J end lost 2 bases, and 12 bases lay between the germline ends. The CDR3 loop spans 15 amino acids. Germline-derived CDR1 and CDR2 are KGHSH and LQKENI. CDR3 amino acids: CASSPLGRVPYEQYF. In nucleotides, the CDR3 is TGTGCCAGCTCACCACTTGGCAGGGTTCCCTACGAGCAGTACTTC.

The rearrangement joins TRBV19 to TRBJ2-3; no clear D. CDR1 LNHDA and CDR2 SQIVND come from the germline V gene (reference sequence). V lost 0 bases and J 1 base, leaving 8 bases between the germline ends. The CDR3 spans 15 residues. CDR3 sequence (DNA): TGTGCCAGTAGTATAGATCAGCGAGGCACAGATACGCAGTATTTT. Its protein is CASSIDQRGTDTQYF. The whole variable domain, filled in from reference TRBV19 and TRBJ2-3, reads DGGITQSPKYLFRKEGQNVTLSCEQNLNHDAMYWYRQDPGQGLRLIYYSQIVNDFQKGDIAEGYSVSREKKESFPLTVTSAQKNPTAFYLCASSIDQRGTDTQYFGPGTRLTVL.

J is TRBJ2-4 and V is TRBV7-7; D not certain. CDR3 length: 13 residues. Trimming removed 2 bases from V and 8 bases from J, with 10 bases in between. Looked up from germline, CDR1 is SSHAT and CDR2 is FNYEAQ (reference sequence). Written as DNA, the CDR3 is TGTGCCAGCAGCTTACGCCTTGGGCACATTCAGTACTTC. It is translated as CASSLRLGHIQYF. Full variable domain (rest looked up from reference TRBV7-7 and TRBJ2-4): GAGVSQSPRYKVTKRGQDVTLRCDPISSHATLYWYQQALGQGPEFLTYFNYEAQPDKSGLPSDRFSAERPEGSISTLTIQRTEQRDSAMYRCASSLRLGHIQYFGAGTRLSVL.

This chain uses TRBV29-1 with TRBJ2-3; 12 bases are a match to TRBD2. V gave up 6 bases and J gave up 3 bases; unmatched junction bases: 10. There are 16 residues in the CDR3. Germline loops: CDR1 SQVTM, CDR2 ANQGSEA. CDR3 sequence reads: CSVPGRTSGMTDTQYF. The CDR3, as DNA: TGCAGCGTCCCCGGCCGGACTAGCGGGATGACAGATACGCAGTATTTT.

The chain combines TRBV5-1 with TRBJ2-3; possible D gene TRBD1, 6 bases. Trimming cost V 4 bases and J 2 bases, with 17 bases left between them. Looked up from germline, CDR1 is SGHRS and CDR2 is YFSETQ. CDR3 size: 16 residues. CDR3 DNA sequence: TGCGCCAGCAGCCACGGACAGCTAGTTAACACAGATACGCAGTATTTT. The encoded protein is CASSHGQLVNTDTQYF.

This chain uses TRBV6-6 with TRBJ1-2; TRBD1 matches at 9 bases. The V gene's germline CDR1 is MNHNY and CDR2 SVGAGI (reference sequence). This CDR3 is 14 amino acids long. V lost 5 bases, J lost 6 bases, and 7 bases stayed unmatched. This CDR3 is CASSPNRGQDGYTF. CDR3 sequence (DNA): TGTGCCAGCAGTCCAAACAGGGGGCAGGATGGCTACACCTTC.

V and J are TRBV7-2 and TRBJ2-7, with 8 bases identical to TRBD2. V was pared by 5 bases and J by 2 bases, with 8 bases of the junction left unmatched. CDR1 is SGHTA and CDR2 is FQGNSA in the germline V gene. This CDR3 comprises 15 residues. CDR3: CASSTAAGVAYEQYF. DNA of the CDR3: TGTGCCAGCAGCACCGCAGCGGGAGTGGCCTACGAGCAGTACTTC.

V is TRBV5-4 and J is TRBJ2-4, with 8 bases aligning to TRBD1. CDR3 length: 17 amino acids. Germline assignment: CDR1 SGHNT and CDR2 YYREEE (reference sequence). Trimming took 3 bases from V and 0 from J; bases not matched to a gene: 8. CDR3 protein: CASSYRTGLLAKNIQYF. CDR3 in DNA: TGTGCCAGCAGCTACCGGACAGGGTTGTTAGCCAAAAACATTCAGTACTTC.